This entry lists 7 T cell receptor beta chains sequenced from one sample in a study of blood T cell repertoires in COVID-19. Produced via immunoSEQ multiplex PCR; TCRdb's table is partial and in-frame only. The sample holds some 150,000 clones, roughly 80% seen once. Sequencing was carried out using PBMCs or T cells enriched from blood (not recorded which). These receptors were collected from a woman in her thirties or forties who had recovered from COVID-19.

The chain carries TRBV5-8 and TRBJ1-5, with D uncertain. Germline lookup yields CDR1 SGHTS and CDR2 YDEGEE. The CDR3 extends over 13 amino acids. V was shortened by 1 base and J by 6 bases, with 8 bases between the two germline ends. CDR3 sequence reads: CASSLSRSQPQHF. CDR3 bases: TGTGCCAGCAGCTTGAGTAGAAGTCAGCCCCAGCATTTT.

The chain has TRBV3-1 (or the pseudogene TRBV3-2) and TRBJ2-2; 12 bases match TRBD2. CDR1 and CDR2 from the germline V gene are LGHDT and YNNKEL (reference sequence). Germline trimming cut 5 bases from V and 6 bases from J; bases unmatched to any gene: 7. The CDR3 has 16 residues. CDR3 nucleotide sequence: TGTGCCAGCAGCTCCTGGACTAGCGGGAAATCCGGGGAGCTGTTTTTT. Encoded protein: CASSSWTSGKSGELFF.

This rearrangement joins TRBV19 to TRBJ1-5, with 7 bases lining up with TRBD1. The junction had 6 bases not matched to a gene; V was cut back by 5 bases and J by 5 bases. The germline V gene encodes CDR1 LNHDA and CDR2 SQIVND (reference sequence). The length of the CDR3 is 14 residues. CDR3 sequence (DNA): TGTGCCAGTAGTTATTTAGGGGGCGATCAGCCCCAGCATTTT. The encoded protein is CASSYLGGDQPQHF.

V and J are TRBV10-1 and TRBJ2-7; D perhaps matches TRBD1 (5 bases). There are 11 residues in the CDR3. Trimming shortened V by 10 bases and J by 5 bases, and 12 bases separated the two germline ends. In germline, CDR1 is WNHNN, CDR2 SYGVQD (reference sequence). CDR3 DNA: TGCGCCACCTCCTTAGGGGACGAGCAGTACTTC. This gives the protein CATSLGDEQYF.

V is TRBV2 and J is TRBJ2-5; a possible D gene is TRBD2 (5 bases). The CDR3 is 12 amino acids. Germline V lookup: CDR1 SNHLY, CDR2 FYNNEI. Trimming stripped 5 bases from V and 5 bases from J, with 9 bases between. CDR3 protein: CASSQEAETQYF. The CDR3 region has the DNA TGTGCCAGCAGTCAGGAGGCGGAGACCCAGTACTTC. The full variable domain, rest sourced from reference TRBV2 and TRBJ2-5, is EPEVTQTPSHQVTQMGQEVILRCVPISNHLYFYWYRQILGQKVEFLVSFYNNEISEKSEIFDDQFSVERPDGSNFTLKIRSTKLEDSAMYFCASSQEAETQYFGPGTRLLVL.

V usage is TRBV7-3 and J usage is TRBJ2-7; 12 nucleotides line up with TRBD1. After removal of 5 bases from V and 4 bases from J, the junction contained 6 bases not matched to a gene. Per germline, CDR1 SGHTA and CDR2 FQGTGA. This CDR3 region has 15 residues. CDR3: CASSVGTGGNYEQYF. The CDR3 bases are TGTGCCAGCAGCGTCGGGACAGGGGGCAATTACGAGCAGTACTTC.

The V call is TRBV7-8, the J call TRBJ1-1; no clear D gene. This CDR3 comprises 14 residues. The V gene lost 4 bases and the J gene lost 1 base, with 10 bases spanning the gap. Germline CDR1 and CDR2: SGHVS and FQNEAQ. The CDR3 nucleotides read TGTGCCAGCAGCTCAGCCCCGAGGAACACTGAAGCTTTCTTT. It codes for CASSSAPRNTEAFF.